These 18 T cell receptor beta chains share one sample of origin, sequenced in a study of identical twins listed by TCRdb under 2016. Library prep was done by 5' RACE. The instrument given in TCRdb is Illumina HiSeq 2000. Using fastp at Q25 and MiXCR, TCRdb reprocessed the public reads and kept productive beta chains. Identical CDR3 protein sequences are pooled into one entry, listed with their most common genes and DNA. The sample table lists some 900,000 distinct CDR3 sequences, more than 9% of them with a count of one. Of the sample, around 1.5% is held by the ten largest clones. The same data also went into a second study, on yellow fever vaccine responses in identical twins.

Material for sequencing was PBMCs. These receptors were taken from a woman aged 18-29 years in good health.

This clonotype was counted only a few times. The chain joins TRBV6-1 to TRBJ1-2; a weak D match, TRBD1 (6 bases). The CDR3 covers 14 residues. Per the germline V gene, CDR1 is MNHNS and CDR2 is SASEGT. V lost 1 base to trimming and J lost 4 bases, with 10 bases between them. Here the CDR3 reads CASSEGQASYGYTF. Here the CDR3 DNA reads TGTGCCAGCAGTGAAGGACAGGCTTCCTATGGCTACACCTTC.

There are many counts of this clonotype. The chain carries TRBV12-3 or TRBV12-4 and TRBJ2-5; 9 bases agree with TRBD2. After removal of 5 bases from V and 4 bases from J, the junction contained 5 bases not matched to a gene. The CDR3 length is 14 residues. The CDR3 bases are TGTGCCAGCAGTCCAGGACTAGCGCGAGAGACCCAGTACTTC. It codes for CASSPGLARETQYF.

This clonotype was picked up a small number of times. This chain connects TRBV28 to TRBJ1-3; D is unresolved. The germline gives CDR1 MDHEN, CDR2 SYDVKM. CDR3 length equals 15 residues. V gave up 5 bases and J gave up 0 bases, with 11 bases separating them. The CDR3 sequence: CASSPGRGSGNTIYF. DNA for the CDR3: TGTGCCAGCAGTCCCGGACGGGGCTCTGGAAACACCATATATTTT.

This clonotype was picked up many times. This chain connects TRBV11-2 to TRBJ2-1; TRBD2 aligns across 8 bases. The CDR3 is made up of 15 amino acids. Trimming removed 4 bases from V and 1 base from J; junction bases left unmatched: 3. The V gene's germline CDR1 is SGHAT and CDR2 FQNNGV. The DNA of the CDR3 is TGTGCCAGCAGCTACGGACTAGCTTCCTACAATGAGCAGTTCTTC. This gives the protein CASSYGLASYNEQFF.

V gene TRBV7-9 combines with J gene TRBJ2-7; no reliable D call. CDR1 and CDR2 (germline): SEHNR, FQNEAQ (reference sequence). V was trimmed by 5 bases and J by 3 bases, leaving 20 bases between them. There are 16 residues in the CDR3. Here the CDR3 reads CASSGPAADTHYEQYF. For the CDR3, the DNA is TGTGCCAGCAGCGGCCCGGCGGCCGACACGCACTACGAGCAGTACTTC. Using reference TRBV7-9 and TRBJ2-7 for the parts outside the CDR3, the full variable domain is DTGVSQNPRHKITKRGQNVTFRCDPISEHNRLYWYRQTLGQGPEFLTYFQNEAQLEKSRLLSDRFSAERPKGSFSTLEIQRTEQGDSAMYLCASSGPAADTHYEQYFGPGTRLTVT.

This clonotype has at least ten counts. The chain recombines TRBV25-1 with TRBJ1-1, with no clear D. V dropped 2 bases and J dropped 4 bases, with 11 bases sitting between them. The CDR3 has 14 residues. Germline assignment: CDR1 MGHDK and CDR2 SYGVNS. The CDR3 region has the DNA TGTGCCAGCAGTGAACCCGGACGGCTCACTGAAGCTTTCTTT. It encodes CASSEPGRLTEAFF.

This clonotype was picked up a small number of times. This rearrangement joins TRBV6-5 to TRBJ1-6; tentative D call: TRBD1 (5 bases). Trimming removed 3 bases from V and 9 bases from J, with 12 bases in between. The CDR3 length is 14 residues. Germline V gives CDR1 MNHEY, CDR2 SVGAGI. CDR3 nucleotide sequence: TGTGCCAGCAGTTATCCAGGGCAAGGTTCACCCCTCCACTTT. Its translation is CASSYPGQGSPLHF.

This clonotype was seen only a few times. The chain uses TRBV6-1 and TRBJ1-5, with a possible D match to TRBD1 (6 bases). The length of the CDR3 is 18 residues. CDR1 and CDR2 from the germline V gene are MNHNS and SASEGT. V lost 4 bases to trimming and J lost 0 bases, with 19 bases between them. CDR3 nucleotide sequence: TGTGCCAGCAGTGGGGACCGGGGGGCAGTTTATAGCAATCAGCCCCAGCATTTT. Translation gives CASSGDRGAVYSNQPQHF.

The chain is built from TRBV10-2 and TRBJ2-1; unclear D gene. Germline CDR1 is WSHSY and CDR2 is SAAADI. V lost 6 bases, J lost 7 bases, and 13 bases lay in between. This CDR3 is built from 13 residues. In nucleotides, the CDR3 is TGCGCCAGCAGGGTTAGGGCTGGAAATGAGCAGTTCTTC. This sequence encodes CASRVRAGNEQFF.

This sequence joins TRBV5-1 and TRBJ2-7; D call uncertain. The CDR3 is made up of 14 amino acids. The germline V and J ends were trimmed by 1 base and 0 bases, with 8 bases remaining between them. Germline lookup yields CDR1 SGHRS and CDR2 YFSETQ. The chain's CDR3 is CASSLLDYSYEQYF. The CDR3 coding sequence is TGCGCCAGCAGCTTGCTGGATTACTCCTACGAGCAGTACTTC.

The CDR3 is CASTSQGAGETQYF. The CDR3 DNA follows: TGCGCCAGCACCAGCCAGGGGGCGGGAGAGACCCAGTACTTC. The V gene is TRBV10-2, the J gene TRBJ2-5; the match to TRBD1 covers 8 bases. The CDR3 spans 14 residues. The V and J ends lost 7 bases and 4 bases, in that order; junction bases with no gene match: 8. Germline CDR1 and CDR2: WSHSY and SAAADI.

Only a few counts were recorded for this clonotype. This chain connects TRBV6-1 to TRBJ1-1, with 7 bases lining up with TRBD1. Trimming cost V 3 bases and J 1 base; bases outside gene matches: 5. Germline CDR1 reads MNHNS; CDR2 reads SASEGT. CDR3 length: 15 amino acids. CDR3 sequence reads: CASSDYRGENTEAFF. The CDR3 nucleotides read TGTGCCAGCAGTGATTACAGGGGAGAGAACACTGAAGCTTTCTTT.

This clonotype was found many times. The chain has TRBV10-3 and TRBJ2-7, with D tentatively TRBD2 (6 bases). This CDR3 region has 13 residues. Trimming removed 9 bases at V and 4 bases at J, with 16 bases between. From germline, CDR1 is ENHRY and CDR2 SYGVKD. The CDR3 spells CAIAGTYSYEQYF. DNA for the CDR3: TGTGCCATAGCCGGGACTTACAGTTACGAGCAGTACTTC.

The V call is TRBV20-1, the J call TRBJ2-5; D possibly corresponds to TRBD2 (6 bases). V shed 0 bases and J shed 3 bases, with 14 bases lying between them. The CDR3 sequence is 15 residues long. Germline V gene sequence: CDR1 DFQATT, CDR2 SNEGSKA (reference sequence). CDR3 DNA: TGCAGTGCTAGAGAAGGCGGGGTAATTAAAGAGACCCAGTACTTC. Its protein is CSAREGGVIKETQYF.

CDR3 nucleotides: TGCAGTGCTAGCCCGCTAGCGGGGACACAAGAGACCCAGTACTTC. It translates to CSASPLAGTQETQYF. The chain carries TRBV20-1 and TRBJ2-5; 9 bases agree with TRBD2. Trimming at V came to 3 bases and at J to 2 bases, leaving 7 bases not matched to a gene. The CDR3 sequence is 15 residues long. CDR1 and CDR2 from the germline V gene are DFQATT and SNEGSKA (reference sequence).

The V call is TRBV13, the J call TRBJ2-4; tentative D call: TRBD2 (7 bases). Germline V lookup: CDR1 PRHDT, CDR2 FYEKMQ (reference sequence). The length of the CDR3 is 16 residues. V lost 3 bases to trimming and J lost 1 base, with 13 bases between them. CDR3 in amino acids: CASSLGGRVAKNIQYF. The CDR3 DNA sequence: TGTGCCAGCAGCTTGGGGGGGCGTGTTGCCAAAAACATTCAGTACTTC.

The genes are TRBV12-3 or TRBV12-4 and TRBJ1-2; tentatively, D is TRBD1 (6 bases). This CDR3 spans 13 amino acids. V was pared by 6 bases and J by 4 bases, with 12 bases between. As DNA, the CDR3 is TGTGCCAGCAGCTCAAAGGGGGGCTATGGCTACACCTTC. This gives the protein CASSSKGGYGYTF.

The J gene is TRBJ2-7, the V gene TRBV5-4; TRBD2 is a possible D gene (6 bases). The CDR3 extends over 16 amino acids. CDR1 SGHNT and CDR2 YYREEE come from the germline V gene (reference sequence). The ends were cut back, 3 bases at V and 2 bases at J, with 18 bases in the middle. Here the CDR3 DNA reads TGTGCCAGCAGCTCAGGTCGTAGCGGAAATACCTACGAGCAGTACTTC. Translating gives CASSSGRSGNTYEQYF. The whole variable domain, filled in from reference TRBV5-4 and TRBJ2-7, reads ETGVTQSPTHLIKTRGQQVTLRCSSQSGHNTVSWYQQALGQGPQFIFQYYREEENGRGNFPPRFSGLQFPNYSSELNVNALELDDSALYLCASSSGRSGNTYEQYFGPGTRLTVT.